This is a list of T cell receptor beta chains from one sample in a study of T-cell reconstitution after alpha-beta-depleted transplantation in children. TCRdb recomputed calls from the PCR reads with MiXCR, one row per CDR3 protein. The sample lists approximately 490,000 distinct CDR3 sequences; about 10% were seen once. This specimen consisted of PBMCs, obtained before TCRalphabeta/CD19-depleted stem cell transplant. All receptors derive from a child aged 2 to 15 with inherited bone marrow failure, due to receive a stem cell transplant. Each CDR3 is given with its conserved first and last residue. The D gene is left open where the match is weak. Some rows have no size entry. The others give once, few or many, or a class for an expanded clone.

TRBJ2-1,.,.,TRBV20-1,CSAGRDEQFF,TGCAGTGCTGGAAGGGATGAGCAGTTCTTC
TRBJ1-5,TRBD1,many,TRBV15,CATSRDGQGNQPQHF,TGTGCCACCAGCAGAGATGGACAGGGCAATCAGCCCCAGCATTTT
TRBJ2-5,TRBD2,many,TRBV20-1,CSATLLILAGEETQYF,TGCAGTGCTACCCTATTAATACTAGCGGGAGAAGAGACCCAGTACTTC
TRBJ1-5,.,.,TRBV19,CASSSQLNQPQHF,TGTGCCAGTAGTAGTCAGCTCAATCAGCCCCAGCATTTT
TRBJ2-3,.,few,TRBV11-2,CASSSTPDPFGSTDTQYF,TGTGCCAGCAGCTCCACCCCGGACCCCTTTGGGTCCACAGATACGCAGTATTTT
TRBJ2-5,TRBD2,few,TRBV7-2,CASSLQLAGTQETQYF,TGTGCCAGCAGCTTACAGCTAGCGGGTACTCAAGAGACCCAGTACTTC
TRBJ2-1,TRBD2,many,TRBV29-1,CSGGLAGVNEQFF,TGCAGCGGGGGCCTAGCGGGAGTTAATGAGCAGTTCTTC
TRBJ2-3,.,many,TRBV5-5,CASSLVGVGADTQYF,TGTGCCAGCAGCTTGGTTGGGGTAGGAGCAGATACGCAGTATTTT
TRBJ2-5,TRBD2,many,TRBV9,CASSPPASSGLRETQYF,TGTGCCAGCAGCCCCCCGGCTTCTAGCGGGTTGCGGGAGACCCAGTACTTC
TRBJ2-7,.,many,TRBV20-1,CSATQRASPPYEQYF,TGCAGTGCTACCCAGCGGGCGAGTCCCCCCTACGAGCAGTACTTC
TRBJ2-7,.,many,TRBV29-1,CSVEGGPLSYEQYF,TGCAGCGTTGAGGGGGGCCCCCTTTCCTACGAGCAGTACTTC
TRBJ2-1,TRBD2,many,TRBV6-2/TRBV6-3,CASRRLASEQFF,TGTGCCAGCAGGCGACTAGCATCTGAGCAGTTCTTC
TRBJ1-5,.,many,TRBV7-9,CASSSGWGESNQPQHF,TGTGCCAGCAGCTCAGGCTGGGGGGAGAGCAATCAGCCCCAGCATTTT
TRBJ2-6,TRBD1,many,TRBV5-1,CASSFKQGAGANVLTF,TGCGCCAGCAGCTTCAAACAGGGGGCTGGGGCCAACGTCCTGACTTTC
TRBJ2-1,.,many,TRBV5-5,CASSLSVGLYNEQFF,TGTGCCAGCAGCTTGTCAGTAGGGCTTTACAATGAGCAGTTCTTC
TRBJ2-1,TRBD2,many,TRBV15,CATSSRLANEQFF,TGTGCCACCAGCAGCCGACTAGCCAATGAGCAGTTCTTC
TRBJ2-1,TRBD2,many,TRBV6-2/TRBV6-3,CASSYSPGLASLNEQFF,TGTGCCAGCAGTTACTCTCCGGGACTAGCATCCCTTAATGAGCAGTTCTTC
TRBJ2-7,.,many,TRBV6-1,CASSRDRHSLYEQYF,TGTGCCAGCAGTAGGGACCGTCACTCCCTCTACGAGCAGTACTTC
TRBJ1-1,TRBD1,.,TRBV20-1,CSPSDGTAWVMNTEAFF,TGCAGTCCGTCAGACGGGACAGCCTGGGTGATGAACACTGAAGCTTTCTTT
TRBJ2-3,.,.,TRBV19,CASSMGGADTQYF,TGTGCCAGTAGTATGGGAGGCGCAGATACGCAGTATTTT
TRBJ2-2,.,.,TRBV12-3/TRBV12-4,CASTPRGGGYGGELFF,TGTGCCAGCACCCCCAGGGGGGGCGGATACGGCGGGGAGCTGTTTTTT
TRBJ2-7,.,many,TRBV12-3/TRBV12-4,CASSPGPRVYEQYF,TGTGCCAGCAGTCCCGGGCCCCGGGTTTACGAGCAGTACTTC
TRBJ2-5,.,many,TRBV30,CAWSVNIGETQYF,TGTGCCTGGAGTGTGAACATCGGAGAGACCCAGTACTTC
TRBJ2-1,TRBD2,many,TRBV5-1,CASSPLEREGPTSQFF,TGCGCCAGCAGCCCCCTGGAGCGGGAGGGCCCCACTTCCCAGTTCTTC
TRBJ2-3,TRBD2,many,TRBV20-1,CSAREREGTDTQYF,TGCAGTGCTAGAGAGCGGGAGGGCACAGATACGCAGTATTTT
TRBJ2-3,TRBD2,.,TRBV4-3,CASSYRLAGVGDTQYF,TGCGCCAGCAGCTACCGACTAGCGGGAGTGGGAGATACGCAGTATTTT
TRBJ2-7,TRBD2,few,TRBV5-5,CASSQGLAGGQDEQYF,TGTGCCAGCAGCCAGGGACTAGCGGGAGGCCAGGACGAGCAGTACTTC
TRBJ2-1,TRBD2,many,TRBV7-9,CASSQTSGSKDEQFF,TGTGCCAGCAGCCAGACTAGCGGGAGTAAGGATGAGCAGTTCTTC
TRBJ2-1,.,many,TRBV4-3,CASSQDAAGYNEQFF,TGCGCCAGCAGCCAAGATGCGGCAGGCTACAATGAGCAGTTCTTC
TRBJ1-4,.,many,TRBV7-2,CASSPRAGGEKLFF,TGTGCCAGCAGCCCAAGGGCTGGCGGAGAAAAACTGTTTTTT
TRBJ1-2,.,many,TRBV7-9,CASSLAATYGYTF,TGTGCCAGCAGCTTAGCGGCCACATATGGCTACACCTTC
TRBJ2-2,TRBD2,few,TRBV7-2,CASSLAPRLAGGGELFF,TGTGCCAGCAGCTTAGCCCCGCGACTAGCGGGAGGCGGGGAGCTGTTTTTT
TRBJ2-1,TRBD2,many,TRBV12-3/TRBV12-4,CASSWALAGGPNEQFF,TGTGCCAGCAGTTGGGCACTAGCGGGAGGGCCCAATGAGCAGTTCTTC
TRBJ1-5,.,many,TRBV5-1,CASSLGAAGSGFNQPQHF,TGCGCCAGCAGCCTGGGGGCAGCGGGATCGGGGTTCAATCAGCCCCAGCATTTT
TRBJ2-3,.,many,TRBV12-3/TRBV12-4,CASSQTQTTDTQYF,TGTGCCAGCAGCCAGACACAAACCACAGATACGCAGTATTTT
TRBJ2-1,.,few,TRBV6-2/TRBV6-3,CASSYPSGHGSYNEQFF,TGTGCCAGCAGTTATCCCTCGGGACATGGATCCTACAATGAGCAGTTCTTC
TRBJ2-1,.,many,TRBV7-2,CASSPAAPYNEQFF,TGTGCCAGCAGCCCCGCCGCCCCCTACAATGAGCAGTTCTTC
TRBJ2-3,.,many,TRBV29-1,CSVGSVASDTQYF,TGCAGCGTTGGTTCTGTAGCCTCAGATACGCAGTATTTT
TRBJ2-1,TRBD2,many,TRBV29-1,CSVLRLAGGWNEQFF,TGCAGCGTCCTTAGACTAGCGGGAGGGTGGAATGAGCAGTTCTTC
TRBJ1-1,.,many,TRBV6-5,CASSSSDSTEAFF,TGTGCCAGCAGTTCCTCGGACAGCACTGAAGCTTTCTTT
TRBJ1-2,.,many,TRBV5-4,CASSLPEYSPYGYTF,TGTGCCAGCAGCTTGCCGGAATATAGCCCCTATGGCTACACCTTC
TRBJ2-7,TRBD1,.,TRBV4-3,CASSQDLGQGGFHEQYF,TGCGCCAGCAGCCAAGATTTGGGACAGGGAGGATTCCACGAGCAGTACTTC
TRBJ2-1,.,.,TRBV11-2,CASRAIDGIYNEQFF,TGTGCCAGCAGAGCCATCGACGGGATCTACAATGAGCAGTTCTTC
TRBJ2-7,TRBD2,.,TRBV13,CASSYSRLAGVPYEQYF,TGTGCCAGCAGCTACTCACGACTAGCGGGAGTTCCCTACGAGCAGTACTTC
TRBJ2-7,.,many,TRBV20-1,CSARPRTAGSSYEQYF,TGCAGTGCACGCCCGCGAACGGCAGGGAGTTCCTACGAGCAGTACTTC
TRBJ1-2,.,few,TRBV7-2,CASSLARDFYTF,TGTGCCAGCAGCTTAGCCCGGGACTTTTACACCTTC
TRBJ2-2,.,many,TRBV29-1,CSVSNGVRGTGELFF,TGCAGCGTTTCAAACGGCGTCAGGGGCACCGGGGAGCTGTTTTTT
TRBJ1-1,.,many,TRBV29-1,CSATPPEAFF,TGCAGCGCCACACCACCTGAAGCTTTCTTT
TRBJ1-4,.,.,TRBV12-3/TRBV12-4,CASSLDTIVEKLFF,TGTGCCAGCAGTTTAGATACGATCGTTGAAAAACTGTTTTTT
TRBJ2-5,.,many,TRBV4-3,CASKSWAGETQYF,TGCGCCAGCAAGTCGTGGGCCGGAGAGACCCAGTACTTC
TRBJ2-1,TRBD1,many,TRBV5-1,CASSSRQGGYNEQFF,TGCGCCAGCAGCTCGAGACAGGGCGGGTACAATGAGCAGTTCTTC
TRBJ2-2,TRBD1,many,TRBV5-1,CASSRQGDTGELFF,TGCGCCAGCAGCAGACAGGGGGACACCGGGGAGCTGTTTTTT